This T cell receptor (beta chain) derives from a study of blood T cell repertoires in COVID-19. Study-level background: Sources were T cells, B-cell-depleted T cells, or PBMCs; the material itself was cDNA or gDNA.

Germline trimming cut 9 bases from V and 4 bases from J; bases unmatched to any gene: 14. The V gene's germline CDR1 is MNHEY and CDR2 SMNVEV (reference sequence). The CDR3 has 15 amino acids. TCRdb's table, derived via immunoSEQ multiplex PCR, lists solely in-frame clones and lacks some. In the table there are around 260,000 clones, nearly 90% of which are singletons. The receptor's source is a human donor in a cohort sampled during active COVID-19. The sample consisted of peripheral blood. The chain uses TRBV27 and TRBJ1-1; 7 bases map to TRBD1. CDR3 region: CASRGLTGTVTEAFF. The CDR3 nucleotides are TGTGCCAGTCGGGGATTGACTGGGACAGTCACTGAAGCTTTCTTT.